This is a list of T cell receptor beta chains from one sample in a study of blood T cells in healthy people across ages. TCRdb re-called the 5' RACE reads through MiXCR, storing one row per CDR3 protein. The repertoire holds roughly 1,500,000 distinct CDR3 sequences, with around 36% as singletons. The sample was blood. The receptors here all came from a woman between 25 and 40 years old in good health. CDR3s include the opening cysteine and the closing phenylalanine or tryptophan. Fields, in order: V gene, J gene, D gene, clone size, CDR3 protein, CDR3 DNA. A D gene is named only where the DNA matches it firmly. Size tells how often a clone was seen (once, few, many) or the class of an expanded clone, and some rows leave it out.

>TRBV10-3|TRBJ2-3|.|.
CAISESGSSWADTQYF
TGTGCCATCAGTGAGTCCGGGAGCTCGTGGGCAGATACGCAGTATTTT
>TRBV9|TRBJ1-2|.|.
CASSDTRGGYGYTF
TGTGCCAGCAGCGATACCAGGGGAGGCTATGGCTACACCTTC
>TRBV10-3|TRBJ2-7|TRBD2|few
CAITRGGLVGEQYF
TGTGCCATCACCCGGGGGGGACTAGTAGGCGAGCAGTACTTC
>TRBV12-3/TRBV12-4|TRBJ2-3|TRBD2|few
CASSFTSGPSPDTQYF
TGTGCCAGCAGTTTCACTAGCGGGCCATCTCCAGATACGCAGTATTTT
>TRBV7-9|TRBJ2-3|TRBD2|.
CATWGLAGGGDTDTQYF
TGTGCCACTTGGGGACTAGCGGGAGGGGGGGACACAGATACGCAGTATTTT
>TRBV7-2|TRBJ2-7|TRBD1|few
CASVPRGGCEQYF
TGTGCCAGCGTACCACGAGGGGGCTGCGAGCAGTACTTC
>TRBV20-1|TRBJ2-1|TRBD2|many
CSANSGSYNNEQFF
TGCAGTGCAAATAGCGGGAGCTACAACAATGAGCAGTTCTTC
>TRBV28|TRBJ1-1|.|.
CASSSPGRMPEAFF
TGTGCCAGCAGTTCGCCGGGGAGGATGCCTGAAGCTTTCTTT
>TRBV20-1|TRBJ2-7|.|.
CSARFFQEGEQYF
TGCAGTGCTAGATTTTTCCAGGAGGGTGAGCAGTACTTC
>TRBV9|TRBJ2-2|.|few
CASSKDNPNTGELFF
TGTGCCAGCAGCAAGGACAACCCGAACACCGGGGAGCTGTTTTTT
>TRBV5-1|TRBJ2-7|.|few
CASSLGTIDNLYEQYF
TGCGCCAGCAGTTTAGGAACTATCGACAACCTCTACGAGCAGTACTTC
>TRBV12-3/TRBV12-4|TRBJ2-3|.|few
CASSFDSSADTQYF
TGTGCCAGCAGTTTTGACTCCTCCGCAGATACGCAGTATTTT
>TRBV10-3|TRBJ1-1|TRBD1|few
CAARGDMNTEAFF
TGTGCCGCCAGGGGGGATATGAACACTGAAGCTTTCTTT
>TRBV6-7|TRBJ2-4|TRBD2|.
CASSSPGLAEEQYF
TGTGCCAGCAGTTCCCCGGGACTAGCGGAAGAGCAGTACTTC
>TRBV3-1|TRBJ2-3|TRBD2|.
CASSQDFILAGDRDTQYF
TGTGCCAGCAGCCAAGATTTCATCCTAGCGGGAGATCGAGATACGCAGTATTTT
>TRBV10-3|TRBJ2-7|.|few
CAIRETGASYEQYF
TGTGCCATCAGGGAAACAGGTGCCTCCTACGAGCAGTACTTC
>TRBV7-9|TRBJ2-5|.|.
CASSPLLFEKETQYF
TGTGCCAGCAGCCCTTTGCTATTTGAAAAAGAGACCCAGTACTTC
>TRBV28|TRBJ2-1|TRBD2|.
CASLHNVKAGGPGEQFF
TGTGCCAGCCTCCACAATGTCAAAGCGGGAGGGCCAGGAGAGCAGTTCTTC
>TRBV4-1|TRBJ2-1|TRBD1|.
CASSVLGQWDEQFF
TGCGCCAGCAGCGTCCTGGGACAGTGGGATGAGCAGTTCTTC
>TRBV10-3|TRBJ2-3|.|.
CAISEASVSTDTQYF
TGTGCCATCAGTGAGGCTAGCGTTAGCACAGATACGCAGTATTTT
>TRBV20-1|TRBJ2-5|.|.
CSATGYRRVLWTQYF
TGCAGTGCTACGGGGTACCGGAGGGTTTTATGGACCCAGTACTTC
>TRBV29-1|TRBJ2-3|.|few
CSVLFAAGPGTDTQYF
TGCAGCGTACTTTTCGCTGCTGGGCCGGGCACAGATACGCAGTATTTT
>TRBV12-3/TRBV12-4|TRBJ2-7|.|few
CASSTAYSYEQYF
TGTGCCAGCAGCACAGCGTACTCCTACGAGCAGTACTTC
>TRBV7-3|TRBJ1-6|.|few
CASSASPGENSPLHF
TGTGCCAGCAGCGCTAGTCCTGGGGAGAATTCACCCCTCCACTTT
>TRBV7-6|TRBJ2-7|TRBD2|.
CASSPVAGGQSSYEQYF
TGTGCCAGCAGCCCGGTAGCGGGGGGCCAAAGCTCCTACGAGCAGTACTTC
>TRBV10-3|TRBJ2-7|.|few
CAISDSPGTTVAYEQYF
TGTGCCATCAGTGACTCACCCGGGACGACGGTAGCCTACGAGCAGTACTTC